What follows is one T cell receptor beta chain and its context. Its antigen is undetermined. The source of the sample is a study of T cells in Graves' hyperthyroidism and ophthalmopathy. RNA transcripts were the template for amplifying TCR beta CDR3 regions. The HTBI primer set served for first-round RT-PCR of the TCR CDR3. TCRdb re-called the multiplex PCR reads through MiXCR, storing one row per CDR3 protein. The data show about 640,000 distinct CDR3 sequences, roughly 20% seen once. Study-wide results and caveats: Blood also held most thyroid clonotypes expanded beyond 0.001. Model-based prediction identified ophthalmopathy a median 6.5 months prior to its onset. Ophthalmopathy stood apart from stable hyperthyroidism in a 13 V-J model.

CDR3 length equals 15 residues. Germline loops: CDR1 SGHAT, CDR2 FQNNGV. Deletions cut 1 base from V and 4 bases from J, with 13 bases between. This TCR was recovered from a man younger than 40 with Graves' ophthalmopathy. The chain has TRBV11-2 and TRBJ2-5, with D hard to call. The sequencing sample was made of blood. CDR3 region: CASSLGIRPGETQYF. CDR3 sequence (DNA): TGTGCCAGCAGCTTAGGGATCAGGCCAGGAGAGACCCAGTACTTC.